Presented here are 29 T cell receptor beta chains from one specimen sequenced in a study of human T cells and chemical hapten exposure. The sample's time point: patch test 1, 2 weeks after DPC sensitization. Documented treatment: therapeutic diphenylcyclopropenone sensitization with weekly scalp DPC. From the RACE reads, TCRdb called clonotypes with MiXCR, one entry per CDR3 protein. The sample lists tens of thousands of distinct CDR3 sequences; approximately 10% were seen once. The sequencing here drew on whole blood, taken in connection with sensitization to the hapten diphenylcyclopropenone (DPC). These receptors all come from a woman aged 45-65 years with alopecia areata. Some clones in this sample may be carry-over from other donors' samples.

Notes on this clonotype: At one of its ends the junction is not consistent with the germline gene, which may arise from a read error. The rearrangement uses TRBV6-2 or TRBV6-3 and TRBJ1-1; D remains unclear. The CDR3 contains 16 residues. The V gene's germline CDR1 is MNHEY and CDR2 SVGEGT. The CDR3 region is CASSYSFPNPNAEAFF. The CDR3 bases are TGTGCCAGCAGTTACAGCTTCCCTAATCCGAACGCTGAAGCTTTCTTT.

This clonotype was detected a few times. The rearrangement joins TRBV12-5 to TRBJ2-7; 11 bases are shared with TRBD2. V dropped 5 bases and J dropped 2; count of bases not matched to a gene: 5. Per germline, CDR1 LGHNT and CDR2 FRNRAP. The CDR3 consists of 15 residues. CDR3 sequence: CASGLGLAGAYEQYF. The CDR3, as DNA: TGTGCTAGTGGTCTTGGACTAGCGGGTGCCTACGAGCAGTACTTC.

Ten or more counts support this clonotype. The chain links TRBV24-1 to TRBJ2-2; unclear D gene. Germline-derived CDR1 and CDR2 are KGHDR and SFDVKD. V shed 4 bases and J shed 4 bases, with 3 bases lying between them. This CDR3 has 12 residues. The DNA for the CDR3 is TGTGCCACCAGTGAGGGCACCGGGGAGCTGTTTTTT. Its translation is CATSEGTGELFF.

This clonotype has only a few counts. The genes are TRBV11-2 and TRBJ2-5; 11 bases line up with TRBD2. The CDR3 has 17 residues. The ends lost 5 bases at V and 5 bases at J; junction bases unmatched: 13. The germline V gene has CDR1 SGHAT and CDR2 FQNNGV. The CDR3 is CASSGPLAGGRVETQYF. The CDR3 DNA reads as TGTGCCAGCAGCGGTCCTCTAGCGGGAGGTCGGGTGGAGACCCAGTACTTC. The whole variable domain, remainder taken from reference TRBV11-2 and TRBJ2-5, is EAGVAQSPRYKIIEKRQSVAFWCNPISGHATLYWYQQILGQGPKLLIQFQNNGVVDDSQLPKDRFSAERLKGVDSTLKIQPAKLEDSAVYLCASSGPLAGGRVETQYFGPGTRLLVL.

The chain recombines TRBV6-2 or TRBV6-3 with TRBJ2-1, with 10 bases that match TRBD2. CDR1 is MNHEY, CDR2 SVGEGT, per germline. V gave up 2 bases and J gave up 4 bases; unmatched junction bases: 8. CDR3 size: 17 residues. The CDR3 nucleotides are TGTGCCAGCAGTTACGCCCTGGCTAGCGGGAGTTACAATGAGCAGTTCTTC. Protein product: CASSYALASGSYNEQFF.

V is TRBV30 and J is TRBJ1-1; no clear D. The CDR3 contains 12 residues. Looked up from germline, CDR1 is GTSNPN and CDR2 is SVGIG (reference sequence). Between the trimmed V and J ends, which lost 4 bases and 1 base, there was a span of 7 bases. The chain's CDR3 is CAWKARNTEAFF. Written as DNA, the CDR3 is TGTGCCTGGAAGGCCCGGAACACTGAAGCTTTCTTT.

This CDR3 reads CASQGRAYTGELFF. The CDR3 region has the DNA TGTGCCAGCCAGGGGCGGGCCTACACCGGGGAGCTGTTTTTT. This chain connects TRBV7-2 to TRBJ2-2; maybe TRBD1 (6 bases). This CDR3 is built from 14 residues. The V end lost 8 bases, the J end lost 3 bases, and 13 bases lay between the germline ends. The V gene's germline CDR1 is SGHTA and CDR2 FQGNSA.

In its sample, this clonotype was seen a few times. V is TRBV29-1 and J is TRBJ2-7; 9 nucleotides align to TRBD2. Germline CDR1 and CDR2: SQVTM and ANQGSEA. Trimming at V came to 6 bases and at J to 4 bases, leaving 4 bases not matched to a gene. The CDR3 covers 12 residues. The CDR3: CSVTSGLYEQYF. The CDR3 DNA follows: TGCAGCGTCACTAGCGGGCTTTACGAGCAGTACTTC.

This clonotype was observed at least ten times. The V call is TRBV7-2, the J call TRBJ2-5, with D uncertain. Germline CDR1 SGHTA, CDR2 FQGNSA. Trimming cost V 1 base and J 4 bases, with 16 bases left between them. The CDR3 contains 16 residues. The CDR3 loop reads CASSLDGAPGSETQYF. CDR3 nucleotide sequence: TGTGCCAGCAGCTTAGATGGCGCCCCCGGGTCAGAGACCCAGTACTTC. Complete variable domain (other parts from reference TRBV7-2 and TRBJ2-5): GAGVSQSPSNKVTEKGKDVELRCDPISGHTALYWYRQSLGQGLEFLIYFQGNSAPDKSGLPSDRFSAERTGGSVSTLTIQRTQQEDSAVYLCASSLDGAPGSETQYFGPGTRLLVL.

The rearrangement links TRBV12-3 or TRBV12-4 to TRBJ1-1; D remains unclear. The CDR3 is made up of 13 amino acids. V was pared by 3 bases and J by 0 bases, with 5 bases between. CDR3 bases: TGTGCCAGCAGTTTTGACCTGAACACTGAAGCTTTCTTT. Its protein product is CASSFDLNTEAFF.

This clonotype has just a few counts. The V call is TRBV12-3 or TRBV12-4, the J call TRBJ1-1, with 11 bases aligning to TRBD1. There are 15 residues in the CDR3. Trimming at V came to 6 bases and at J to 0 bases, leaving 3 bases not matched to a gene. CDR3 nucleotides: TGTGCCAGCAGAGGGACAGGGGGGATGAACACTGAAGCTTTCTTT. Amino acid sequence: CASRGTGGMNTEAFF.

Ten or more counts support this clonotype. The chain carries TRBV3-1 and TRBJ1-5; no definite D call. V dropped 4 bases and J dropped 4 bases, with 14 bases sitting between them. The CDR3 is 15 residues long. Germline CDR1 LGHDT, CDR2 YNNKEL (reference sequence). CDR3 region: CASSRNREENQPQHF. The CDR3 coding sequence is TGTGCCAGCAGCCGGAACCGGGAGGAGAATCAGCCCCAGCATTTT.

This rearrangement joins TRBV29-1 to TRBJ1-1; D gene ambiguous. Germline CDR1 reads SQVTM; CDR2 reads ANQGSEA. CDR3 length: 11 residues. Trimming pared 6 bases from V and 6 bases from J, leaving 11 bases between. CDR3 nucleotides: TGCAGCGTCTACCGTGGGGCTGAAGCTTTCTTT. Protein sequence: CSVYRGAEAFF.

CDR3 residues: CSARAYELDTIYF. CDR3 DNA: TGCAGTGCTAGGGCCTATGAATTGGACACCATATATTTT. The chain joins TRBV20-1 to TRBJ1-3; the D is unclear. Trimming took 3 bases from V and 8 from J, leaving 14 bases between them. The length of the CDR3 is 13 residues. CDR1 and CDR2 (germline): DFQATT, SNEGSKA (reference sequence).

This clonotype has a handful of counts. V is TRBV5-1 and J is TRBJ2-5, with TRBD1 matching 8 bases. V shed 7 bases and J 1 base; nucleotides not matched to a gene: 3. The CDR3 covers 13 residues. From germline, CDR1 is SGHRS and CDR2 YFSETQ. The CDR3 sequence is CASFGTGQETQYF. The CDR3 bases are TGCGCCAGCTTCGGGACAGGCCAAGAGACCCAGTACTTC.

This clonotype was seen a handful of times. The gene calls are TRBV29-1 and TRBJ1-2; D is unresolved. Germline assignment: CDR1 SQVTM and CDR2 ANQGSEA. V was trimmed by 4 bases and J by 5 bases, leaving 11 bases between them. The CDR3 runs to 12 residues. Here the CDR3 DNA reads TGCAGCGTTGTCCATCAGAGGTATGGCTACACCTTC. Translation: CSVVHQRYGYTF.

This chain connects TRBV20-1 to TRBJ2-7; 7 bases fit TRBD1. Germline V gene data show CDR1 as DFQATT and CDR2 as SNEGSKA (reference sequence). The CDR3 is 13 amino acids. CDR3 sequence reads: CSPKGDRLYEQYF. For the CDR3, the DNA is TGCAGCCCAAAAGGGGACAGACTATACGAGCAGTACTTC.

This clonotype was picked up many times. The V call is TRBV7-3, the J call TRBJ1-1; tentative D call: TRBD1 (5 bases). V was cut by 5 bases and J by 1 base, with 11 bases left in between. Per germline, CDR1 SGHTA and CDR2 FQGTGA. There are 14 residues in the CDR3. The CDR3 coding sequence is TGTGCCAGCAGCGTGGGACTGGGGAACACTGAAGCTTTCTTT. Encoded protein: CASSVGLGNTEAFF.

The chain carries TRBV11-2 and TRBJ2-1; D perhaps matches TRBD1 (6 bases). The V end lost 5 bases, the J end lost 10 bases, and 12 bases lay between the germline ends. CDR1 and CDR2 from the germline V gene are SGHAT and FQNNGV. This CDR3 comprises 12 residues. CDR3 coding DNA: TGTGCCAGCAGCAGACAGGATCACGAGCAGTTCTTC. It is translated as CASSRQDHEQFF.

In this sample, this clonotype turned up a few times. This sequence joins TRBV5-1 and TRBJ1-1; the D is unclear. From germline, CDR1 is SGHRS and CDR2 YFSETQ. The CDR3 is made up of 13 amino acids. Trimming left V 7 bases short and J 1 base short, with 11 bases between. CDR3 nucleotides: TGCGCCAGCTCCGTGTCGGCGAACACTGAAGCTTTCTTT. Protein sequence: CASSVSANTEAFF.

The chain is built from TRBV18 and TRBJ1-2, with 10 bases fitting TRBD1. The CDR3 contains 15 residues. V shed 2 bases, J shed 7 bases, and the junction held 7 bases outside the gene matches. Germline assignment: CDR1 KGHSH and CDR2 LQKENI. CDR3 sequence reads: CASSPTGTGDSGYTF. CDR3 DNA sequence: TGTGCCAGCTCACCAACCGGGACAGGGGACTCTGGCTACACCTTC.

The chain recombines TRBV7-3 with TRBJ2-2; no definite D call. Trimming removed 6 bases from V and 0 bases from J, with 5 bases in between. Germline CDR1 is SGHTA and CDR2 is FQGTGA. The CDR3 is 13 amino acids. CDR3 DNA sequence: TGTGCCAGCAGTCCCGCGAACACCGGGGAGCTGTTTTTT. Protein sequence: CASSPANTGELFF.

This clonotype was counted only a few times. This chain uses TRBV20-1 with TRBJ2-7, with D possibly matching TRBD1 (6 bases). This CDR3 contains 14 residues. CDR1 and CDR2 (germline): DFQATT, SNEGSKA (reference sequence). Trimming left V 5 bases short and J 2 bases short, with 16 bases between. In nucleotides, the CDR3 is TGCAGTGCTCCCGGGCAGGGGAATACCTACGAGCAGTACTTC. Encoded protein: CSAPGQGNTYEQYF.

This clonotype was counted a few times. The V and J genes are TRBV7-2 and TRBJ2-6, with D unclear. The CDR3 has 15 amino acids. Deletions cut 0 bases from V and 4 bases from J, with 7 bases between. The germline CDR1 and CDR2 sequences are SGHTA and FQGNSA. CDR3 loop: CASSLATAGANVLTF. The CDR3 region has the DNA TGTGCCAGCAGCTTAGCTACGGCAGGGGCCAACGTCCTGACTTTC.

The chain uses TRBV20-1 and TRBJ2-1; 14 bases line up with TRBD2. Looked up from germline, CDR1 is DFQATT and CDR2 is SNEGSKA (reference sequence). The CDR3 extends over 16 amino acids. Germline trimming cut 1 base from V and 10 bases from J; bases unmatched to any gene: 9. The CDR3 nucleotides are TGCAGTGCTAGAGGAATGGGACTAGCGGGAGTCAGGGAGCAGTTCTTC. It encodes CSARGMGLAGVREQFF.

The chain employs TRBV6-5 and TRBJ1-4, with 9 bases aligning to TRBD1. CDR1 MNHEY and CDR2 SVGAGI come from the germline V gene. Germline trimming cut 6 bases from V and 8 bases from J; bases unmatched to any gene: 4. The length of the CDR3 is 13 residues. CDR3 nucleotides: TGTGCCAGCAGGCGGACAGGGGTAGAAAAACTGTTTTTT. Protein product: CASRRTGVEKLFF.

This clonotype was seen only a few times. CDR3 sequence reads: CASTPNSYTGELFF. CDR3 nucleotide sequence: TGCGCCAGCACCCCAAACTCGTACACCGGGGAGCTGTTTTTT. This chain joins TRBV5-1 and TRBJ2-2; D remains unclear. V was trimmed by 6 bases and J by 3 bases, leaving 12 bases between them. This CDR3 is built from 14 residues. Germline CDR1 SGHRS, CDR2 YFSETQ.

The rearrangement links TRBV11-3 to TRBJ2-5; D possibly corresponds to TRBD2 (6 bases). V lost 0 bases and J 3 bases, leaving 17 bases between the germline ends. CDR1 and CDR2 from the germline V gene are SGHNT and YENEEA. CDR3 size: 17 residues. The CDR3 DNA reads TGTGCCAGCAGCTTAGATCGGGAGACAGCGGTGAAAGAGACCCAGTACTTC. Protein: CASSLDRETAVKETQYF.

This clonotype was counted many times. The chain recombines TRBV7-9 with TRBJ1-3; D is unresolved. The germline V gene has CDR1 SEHNR and CDR2 FQNEAQ (reference sequence). The V end lost 6 bases, the J end lost 2 bases, and 8 bases lay between the germline ends. This CDR3 has 13 residues. The CDR3 DNA follows: TGTGCCAGCAGGACCAGTGCTGGAAACACCATATATTTT. Amino acids: CASRTSAGNTIYF.